This T cell receptor (beta chain) was profiled in a study of identical twins. Study observations and caveats: Out-of-frame alpha sequences common to twins exhibited an excess of low generation probability.

Donors were all healthy Caucasians. This clonotype has more than one count but fewer than ten. The target antigen is unknown. The germline V gene has CDR1 SGHRS and CDR2 YFSETQ. The V and J ends lost 4 bases and 2 bases, in that order; junction bases with no gene match: 8. CDR3 length: 15 residues. Each cDNA held unique molecular identifiers, and template switching gave it a universal primer site. TCRdb reprocessed the 5' RACE reads via MiXCR and lists one record per CDR3 protein. Among around 200,000 distinct CDR3 sequences listed, around a tenth were seen once. Sequences were obtained from memory (CD45RO+) T cells sorted from blood. This chain connects TRBV5-1 to TRBJ2-5; 7 bases line up with TRBD1. The sequence derives from a woman between 18 and 29 years old in good health. CDR3 sequence reads: CASSPGQSSQETQYF. CDR3 sequence (DNA): TGCGCCAGCAGCCCGGGACAGAGTAGTCAAGAGACCCAGTACTTC.